Presented here are 22 T cell receptor beta chains from one specimen sequenced in a study of beta chain features in type 1 diabetes. The sequenced template was cDNA made from the entire isolated RNA. Measured with immunoSEQ multiplex PCR; TCRdb has only the in-frame clones, and not every one. The table records 350,000 to 450,000 clones, 11% to 15% of them present only once. Sequencing used naive CD4+ T cells from blood. Receptors were obtained from a young man in good health.

This chain links TRBV5-6 with TRBJ1-1, with D perhaps TRBD1 (5 bases). Deletions cut 3 bases from V and 7 bases from J, with 19 bases between. Germline V lookup: CDR1 SGHDT, CDR2 YYEEEE. The CDR3 has 15 residues. The CDR3 bases are TGTGCCAGCAGCTATATTTCGGGGCATCTAAGTGAAGCTTTCTTT. Protein: CASSYISGHLSEAFF.

The V gene is TRBV7-2, the J gene TRBJ2-7; tentative D call: TRBD1 (5 bases). V dropped 4 bases and J dropped 1 base, with 17 bases sitting between them. This CDR3 region has 16 residues. Germline CDR1 SGHTA, CDR2 FQGNSA. This CDR3 reads CASSYLPAGLSYEQYF. In DNA form, the CDR3 reads TGTGCCAGCAGCTACCTACCGGCAGGGCTTTCCTACGAGCAGTACTTC. The complete variable domain, with remaining parts taken from reference TRBV7-2 and TRBJ2-7, reads GAGVSQSPSNKVTEKGKDVELRCDPISGHTALYWYRQSLGQGLEFLIYFQGNSAPDKSGLPSDRFSAERTGGSVSTLTIQRTQQEDSAVYLCASSYLPAGLSYEQYFGPGTRLTVT.

The chain couples TRBV7-6 to TRBJ2-1; 7 bases map to TRBD2. The ends lost 1 base at V and 1 base at J; junction bases unmatched: 4. CDR1 and CDR2 from the germline V gene are SGHVS and FNYEAQ. The CDR3 has 16 amino acids. The CDR3: CASSLGASGSYNEQFF. CDR3 nucleotides: TGTGCCAGCAGCTTAGGGGCTAGCGGATCCTACAATGAGCAGTTCTTC.

This chain connects TRBV2 to TRBJ2-7, with D unclear. This CDR3 is 12 amino acids long. V lost 5 bases and J lost 1, with 6 bases in between. The germline gives CDR1 SNHLY, CDR2 FYNNEI. The CDR3 loop reads CASSLSSYEQYF. The CDR3 region has the DNA TGTGCCAGCAGTCTCTCTTCCTACGAGCAGTACTTC.

In DNA, the CDR3 is TGTGCCAGCTCACCACGTTCCGGGCCCAACACCGGGGAGCTGTTTTTT. This encodes CASSPRSGPNTGELFF. The rearrangement joins TRBV18 to TRBJ2-2; no firm D call. Trimming pared 1 base from V and 2 bases from J, leaving 11 bases between. The CDR3 consists of 16 residues. Germline CDR1 KGHSH, CDR2 LQKENI.

The gene calls are TRBV14 and TRBJ1-1, with 7 bases that match TRBD1. This CDR3 region has 13 residues. Germline loops: CDR1 SGHDN, CDR2 FVKESK. J was trimmed by 3 bases and V by 8 bases; bases with no gene match: 6. CDR3 residues: CASQGGQHTEAFF. In nucleotides, the CDR3 is TGTGCCAGCCAGGGGGGACAGCACACTGAAGCTTTCTTT. The entire variable domain, with the rest obtained from reference TRBV14 and TRBJ1-1, is as follows: EAGVTQFPSHSVIEKGQTVTLRCDPISGHDNLYWYRRVMGKEIKFLLHFVKESKQDESGMPNNRFLAERTGGTYSTLKVQPAELEDSGVYFCASQGGQHTEAFFGQGTRLTVV.

This clone has just a few counts. The gene calls are TRBV11-2 and TRBJ1-2, with a possible D match to TRBD1 (6 bases). CDR3 length equals 12 residues. CDR1 is SGHAT, CDR2 FQNNGV, per germline. This chain's CDR3 is CASGHTKSGYTF. As DNA, the CDR3 is TGTGCTTCGGGACATACCAAGAGTGGCTACACCTTC. Based on the CDR3 plus reference TRBV11-2 and TRBJ1-2, the full variable domain is EAGVAQSPRYKIIEKRQSVAFWCNPISGHATLYWYQQILGQGPKLLIQFQNNGVVDDSQLPKDRFSAERLKGVDSTLKIQPAKLEDSAVYLCASGHTKSGYTFGSGTRLTVV.

This clone was found a few times. The chain recombines TRBV7-9 with TRBJ1-1; D might be TRBD1 (5 bases). The length of the CDR3 is 14 residues. Looked up from germline, CDR1 is SEHNR and CDR2 is FQNEAQ (reference sequence). The V gene lost 5 bases and the J gene lost 10 bases, with 20 bases spanning the gap. CDR3: CASSPGLGSRLAFF. CDR3 DNA sequence: TGTGCCAGCAGCCCAGGGTTGGGTAGTCGTCTAGCTTTCTTT. The full variable domain, in which reference TRBV7-9 and TRBJ1-1 provide the parts outside the CDR3, is DTGVSQNPRHKITKRGQNVTFRCDPISEHNRLYWYRQTLGQGPEFLTYFQNEAQLEKSRLLSDRFSAERPKGSFSTLEIQRTEQGDSAMYLCASSPGLGSRLAFFGQGTRLTVV.

The J gene is TRBJ2-3, the V gene TRBV5-1; D remains unclear. Per germline, CDR1 SGHRS and CDR2 YFSETQ. V was cut by 2 bases and J by 4 bases, with 8 bases left in between. There are 13 residues in the CDR3. The CDR3 reads CASSLSPPDTQYF. The CDR3 DNA follows: TGCGCCAGCAGCTTATCACCGCCAGATACGCAGTATTTT.

CDR3 DNA sequence: TGTGCCAGCAGTCGTGGACAGGGAACCATGTGGAGCAATCAGCCCCAGCATTTT. Translating it yields CASSRGQGTMWSNQPQHF. This chain uses TRBV28 with TRBJ1-5; 8 bases map to TRBD1. This CDR3 spans 18 amino acids. Trimming removed 5 bases from V and 1 base from J; junction bases left unmatched: 13. CDR1 MDHEN and CDR2 SYDVKM come from the germline V gene.

The rearrangement links TRBV11-3 to TRBJ2-2; the D is unclear. Per the germline V gene, CDR1 is SGHNT and CDR2 is YENEEA. This CDR3 spans 11 amino acids. Trimming pared 2 bases from V and 5 bases from J, leaving 0 bases between. The CDR3 is CASSLTGELFF. In DNA, the CDR3 is TGTGCCAGCAGCTTAACCGGGGAGCTGTTTTTT.

V is TRBV7-2 and J is TRBJ2-7, with 8 bases identical to TRBD1. The CDR3 covers 14 residues. The germline gives CDR1 SGHTA, CDR2 FQGNSA. V shed 1 base and J 3 bases; nucleotides not matched to a gene: 2. The CDR3 sequence: CASSLDRGNYEQYF. The CDR3 DNA reads as TGTGCCAGCAGCTTAGACAGGGGGAACTACGAGCAGTACTTC. Full variable domain (remainder filled in from reference TRBV7-2 and TRBJ2-7): GAGVSQSPSNKVTEKGKDVELRCDPISGHTALYWYRQSLGQGLEFLIYFQGNSAPDKSGLPSDRFSAERTGGSVSTLTIQRTQQEDSAVYLCASSLDRGNYEQYFGPGTRLTVT.

In its sample, this clone was seen a few times. The rearrangement joins TRBV7-2 to TRBJ2-2, with D possibly matching TRBD2 (7 bases). The ends were cut back, 4 bases at V and 4 bases at J, with 16 bases in the middle. CDR3 size: 16 residues. Germline V gene data show CDR1 as SGHTA and CDR2 as FQGNSA. The CDR3: CASSSLGGGSTGELFF. The CDR3 DNA follows: TGTGCCAGCAGCTCCCTGGGGGGCGGGAGCACCGGGGAGCTGTTTTTT. The variable domain in full, with the rest retrieved from reference TRBV7-2 and TRBJ2-2, is GAGVSQSPSNKVTEKGKDVELRCDPISGHTALYWYRQSLGQGLEFLIYFQGNSAPDKSGLPSDRFSAERTGGSVSTLTIQRTQQEDSAVYLCASSSLGGGSTGELFFGEGSRLTVL.

This clone showed up just a few times. The V and J genes are TRBV14 and TRBJ1-1, with D possibly TRBD1 on 6 matching bases. The CDR3 has 14 residues. V lost 3 bases, J lost 4 bases, and 12 bases lay in between. The germline V gene encodes CDR1 SGHDN and CDR2 FVKESK. CDR3 coding DNA: TGTGCCAGCAGCCAGGGGGCCCCGGGCACTGAAGCTTTCTTT. The encoded protein is CASSQGAPGTEAFF.

The rearrangement joins TRBV23-1 to TRBJ1-4; D is unresolved. TRBV23-1 is an open reading frame, and its role is uncertain. The length of the CDR3 is 18 residues. V was clipped by 0 bases and J by 5 bases, with 19 bases between them. The CDR3 nucleotides are TGCGCCAGCAGTCAATCGGACGAACACCCGAGGAGAAATGAAAAACTGTTTTTT. Amino acid sequence: CASSQSDEHPRRNEKLFF.

In this sample, this clone turned up many times. This chain uses TRBV29-1 with TRBJ2-5; 12 nucleotides match TRBD2. Germline trimming cut 6 bases from V and 5 bases from J; bases unmatched to any gene: 7. Germline CDR1 reads SQVTM; CDR2 reads ANQGSEA. CDR3 length: 14 residues. The CDR3 region is CSVTSGSRRETQYF. The CDR3 DNA reads as TGCAGCGTGACTAGCGGGAGTCGCAGGGAGACCCAGTACTTC.

The chain links TRBV4-3 to TRBJ1-6; TRBD1 is a possible D gene (6 bases). The CDR3 totals 13 residues. Germline CDR1 LGHNA, CDR2 YSLEER. V dropped 0 bases and J dropped 12 bases, with 9 bases sitting between them. The CDR3 DNA sequence: TGCGCCAGCAGCCAAGATGTGACAGGACCCCTCCACTTT. Protein sequence: CASSQDVTGPLHF.

In this sample, this clone turned up a few times. The rearrangement joins TRBV14 to TRBJ2-1; 13 bases fit TRBD2. CDR3 length equals 17 residues. The V gene's germline CDR1 is SGHDN and CDR2 FVKESK. V lost 5 bases to trimming and J lost 3 bases; unmatched junction nucleotides: 7. The CDR3 here is CASSYSGLAGLYNEQFF. DNA for the CDR3: TGTGCCAGCAGCTACTCGGGACTAGCGGGACTCTACAATGAGCAGTTCTTC.

This clone was found a few times. The chain combines TRBV6-5 with TRBJ2-3; TRBD2 might be the D (6 bases). V was pared by 5 bases and J by 4 bases, with 10 bases between. The CDR3 is made up of 13 amino acids. Germline V gene lookup returns CDR1 MNHEY and CDR2 SVGAGI. Here the CDR3 DNA reads TGTGCCAGCAGTGAGGCGGGGTCAGATACGCAGTATTTT. This sequence encodes CASSEAGSDTQYF.

This clone was seen more than once but under ten times. The chain uses TRBV15 and TRBJ1-4; D remains unclear. There are 15 residues in the CDR3. Per the germline V gene, CDR1 is LNHNV and CDR2 is YYDKDF (reference sequence). The V and J ends lost 3 bases and 0 bases respectively, with 8 bases between them. This CDR3 reads CATSSRVSTNEKLFF. The CDR3 DNA sequence: TGTGCCACCAGCAGCAGAGTGTCAACTAATGAAAAACTGTTTTTT.

This chain joins TRBV2 and TRBJ2-3, with D perhaps TRBD1 (5 bases). This CDR3 is 13 amino acids long. Looked up from germline, CDR1 is SNHLY and CDR2 is FYNNEI. Between the trimmed V and J ends, which lost 4 bases and 2 bases, there was a span of 7 bases. CDR3 DNA: TGTGCCAGCAGTGCGGACACCACAGATACGCAGTATTTT. It yields the protein CASSADTTDTQYF.

The rearrangement uses TRBV14 and TRBJ1-2, with TRBD1 matching over 7 bases. The CDR3 is 14 amino acids. Germline V gene data show CDR1 as SGHDN and CDR2 as FVKESK. V was pared by 4 bases and J by 5 bases, with 7 bases of the junction left unmatched. This chain's CDR3 is CASSRDRRPYGYTF. CDR3 bases: TGTGCCAGCAGCCGGGACAGAAGGCCGTATGGCTACACCTTC.